The rows below give T cell receptor beta chains drawn from one sample of a study of blood T cell repertoires in COVID-19. Sequencing was performed with immunoSEQ multiplex PCR; in TCRdb, only in-frame clones are kept and a portion is missing. Among over 200,000 clones listed, over 80% were seen once. The sample taken for sequencing was peripheral blood. The receptors shown here come from a man aged 25 to 40 with COVID-19, enrolled during active disease. Both conserved end residues are part of each CDR3. D genes are given only for firm matches. Clone size is given for some rows only: seen once, a few or many times, or a class if the clone is expanded.

j_call | d_call | v_call | clone_size | cdr3_aa | cdr3_nt
TRBJ2-7 | NA | TRBV7-2 | once | CASSPDSSSYEQYF | TGTGCCAGCAGCCCCGACTCTAGCTCCTACGAGCAGTACTTC
TRBJ1-2 | TRBD1 | TRBV6-5 | NA | CASTPDRGLNYGYTF | TGTGCCAGCACCCCGGACAGGGGATTAAACTATGGCTACACCTTC
TRBJ2-5 | TRBD2 | TRBV2 | NA | CAIQWELAGGGGQETQYF | TGTGCCATTCAGTGGGAGCTAGCGGGAGGTGGCGGCCAAGAGACCCAGTACTTC
TRBJ1-6 | NA | TRBV2 | NA | CASMLRDTLNSPLHF | TGTGCCAGCATGCTCCGGGATACGCTTAATTCACCCCTCCACTTT
TRBJ1-4 | NA | TRBV11-2 | NA | CASSLIAPGSEKLFF | TGTGCCAGCAGCTTAATCGCCCCGGGGAGTGAAAAACTGTTTTTT
TRBJ1-5 | TRBD1 | TRBV29-1 | NA | CSVDRDVGNQPQHF | TGCAGCGTGGACAGGGACGTTGGCAATCAGCCCCAGCATTTT
TRBJ2-3 | TRBD1 | TRBV19 | NA | CASSLRDSHLDTQYF | TGTGCCAGTAGTCTACGGGACAGCCACTTAGATACGCAGTATTTT
TRBJ2-3 | TRBD2 | TRBV5-1 | NA | CASSLGSWMGASGRGTDTQYF | TGCGCCAGCAGCTTGGGGTCTTGGATGGGGGCTAGCGGGAGAGGCACAGATACGCAGTATTTT
TRBJ1-2 | TRBD1 | TRBV7-2 | NA | CASSLAGRTGHGYTF | TGTGCCAGCAGCTTAGCCGGCCGGACAGGGCATGGCTACACCTTC
TRBJ1-6 | TRBD1 | TRBV28 | NA | CASSPQGQGESPLHF | TGTGCCAGCAGTCCCCAGGGACAGGGGGAGTCACCCCTCCACTTT
TRBJ2-7 | NA | TRBV30 | NA | CARWSAYEQYF | TGTGCGAGGTGGTCTGCTTACGAGCAGTACTTC
TRBJ1-1 | TRBD1 | TRBV5-1 | NA | CASSLEGALTEAFF | TGCGCCAGCAGCTTGGAGGGGGCGCTCACTGAAGCTTTCTTT
TRBJ2-1 | TRBD2 | TRBV6-5 | NA | CASSYSELAGNKFF | TGTGCCAGCAGTTACTCCGAACTAGCGGGGAACAAGTTCTTC
TRBJ2-3 | NA | TRBV9 | NA | CASSPGDNTATQYF | TGTGCCAGCAGCCCCGGGGATAACACAGCTACGCAGTATTTT
TRBJ1-3 | TRBD1 | TRBV28 | NA | CASSLGTGLSGNTIYF | TGTGCCAGCAGTCTAGGGACAGGGCTCTCTGGAAACACCATATATTTT
TRBJ1-5 | TRBD1 | TRBV7-2 | once | CASSKTGTGDQPQHF | TGTGCCAGCAGCAAGACAGGGACGGGAGATCAGCCCCAGCATTTT
TRBJ2-7 | NA | TRBV7-2 | NA | CASSRSYEQYF | TGTGCCAGCAGTCGTTCCTACGAGCAGTACTTC
TRBJ2-3 | NA | TRBV5-1 | NA | CASSFSGTSTDTQYF | TGCGCCAGCAGCTTCTCCGGGACTAGCACAGATACGCAGTATTTT
TRBJ1-5 | NA | TRBV2 | NA | CASRENRVLQPQHF | TGTGCCAGCAGAGAAAACAGGGTACTTCAGCCCCAGCATTTT
TRBJ1-5 | NA | TRBV28 | NA | CASRGGNQPQHF | TGTGCCTCTAGGGGGGGTAATCAGCCCCAGCATTTT
TRBJ1-5 | TRBD1 | TRBV5-1 | NA | CASSRTGGENQPQHF | TGCGCCAGCAGCAGGACAGGGGGCGAAAATCAGCCCCAGCATTTT
TRBJ2-3 | NA | TRBV18 | NA | CASSRTASTDTQYF | TGTGCCAGCTCACGGACAGCTAGCACAGATACGCAGTATTTT
TRBJ2-5 | NA | TRBV19 | NA | CASSMNGQETQYF | TGTGCCAGTAGTATGAACGGCCAAGAGACCCAGTACTTC
TRBJ1-2 | TRBD1 | TRBV19 | NA | CASRNWGTGFCVGISYNYGYTF | TGTGCCAGTAGAAACTGGGGGACAGGGTTTTGCGTGGGGATTTCTTATAACTATGGCTACACCTTC
TRBJ2-2 | NA | TRBV6-6 | NA | CASLQGFGELFF | TGTGCCAGCTTACAGGGATTCGGGGAGCTGTTTTTT
TRBJ1-1 | TRBD1 | TRBV5-5 | NA | CASSLVPGQGANTEAFF | TGTGCCAGCAGCTTGGTCCCGGGACAGGGGGCGAACACTGAAGCTTTCTTT
TRBJ2-1 | TRBD1 | TRBV25-1 | NA | CASSEPGQVYNEQFF | TGTGCCAGCAGTGAACCGGGACAGGTGTACAATGAGCAGTTCTTC
TRBJ2-3 | NA | TRBV7-3 | NA | CASSREPNTQYF | TGTGCCAGCAGCCGGGAGCCGAATACGCAGTATTTT
TRBJ1-1 | NA | TRBV10-3 | NA | CAISPGTQHTEAFF | TGTGCCATCAGCCCCGGGACACAGCACACTGAAGCTTTCTTT
TRBJ1-1 | TRBD1 | TRBV7-9 | NA | CASSLGTGRNTEAFF | TGTGCCAGCAGCTTAGGGACAGGGAGGAACACTGAAGCTTTCTTT
TRBJ1-1 | NA | TRBV21-1 | NA | CASSKEGPGEENTEAFF | TGTGCCAGCAGCAAAGAGGGGCCAGGGGAAGAGAACACTGAAGCTTTCTTT
TRBJ2-7 | TRBD1 | TRBV10-3 | NA | CAISGTGGNNEQYF | TGTGCCATCAGTGGGACAGGGGGCAACAACGAGCAGTACTTC
TRBJ1-4 | NA | TRBV4-3 | few | CASSQGQGLSNEKLFF | TGCGCCAGCAGCCAAGGGCAGGGGTTATCTAATGAAAAACTGTTTTTT
TRBJ2-2 | NA | TRBV4-1 | NA | CASSQDHSRNTGELFF | TGCGCCAGCAGCCAAGATCATTCCAGGAACACCGGGGAGCTGTTTTTT
TRBJ1-1 | NA | TRBV6-2/TRBV6-3 | NA | CASSYSRTEAFF | TGTGCCAGCAGTTACTCTCGGACTGAAGCTTTCTTT
TRBJ2-7 | NA | TRBV12-3/TRBV12-4 | NA | CASSSGVYEQYF | TGTGCCAGCAGTTCGGGAGTTTACGAGCAGTACTTC
TRBJ1-1 | NA | TRBV6-2/TRBV6-3 | few | CASSYLPGLNTEAFF | TGTGCCAGCAGTTACTTGCCGGGTTTGAACACTGAAGCTTTCTTT
TRBJ2-6 | NA | TRBV21-1 | few | CASSKEEDSYSGANVLTF | TGTGCCAGCAGCAAAGAGGAGGATAGTTACTCTGGGGCCAACGTCCTGACTTTC
TRBJ2-7 | TRBD1 | TRBV6-2/TRBV6-3 | NA | CASSYDRDEQYF | TGTGCCAGCAGTTACGACAGGGACGAGCAGTACTTC
TRBJ2-6 | NA | TRBV3-1/TRBV3-2 | NA | CASSSIQGRPPLSGANVLTF | TGTGCCAGCAGCTCGATCCAGGGTCGGCCCCCTCTCTCTGGGGCCAACGTCCTGACTTTC
TRBJ1-5 | NA | TRBV6-5 | NA | CASCVDSYNQPQHF | TGTGCCAGCTGCGTGGACAGTTACAATCAGCCCCAGCATTTT
TRBJ1-1 | NA | TRBV18 | NA | CASSPAGEAFF | TGTGCCAGCTCACCAGCAGGTGAAGCTTTCTTT
TRBJ2-7 | TRBD1 | TRBV11-1 | NA | CASSLVQGALWEQYF | TGTGCCAGCAGCTTAGTCCAGGGGGCGCTTTGGGAGCAGTACTTC
TRBJ2-7 | NA | TRBV5-1 | NA | CASSSSASRTRYEQYF | TGCGCCAGCAGCTCGTCGGCTAGCAGAACTCGCTACGAGCAGTACTTC
TRBJ1-1 | NA | TRBV10-3 | NA | CAISESRGRTEAFF | TGTGCCATCAGTGAGTCCAGGGGCCGAACTGAAGCTTTCTTT
TRBJ1-6 | NA | TRBV6-5 | NA | CASRQNRKGDSPLHF | TGTGCCAGCAGACAAAACCGAAAGGGGGATTCACCCCTCCACTTT
TRBJ2-3 | NA | TRBV7-2 | NA | CASSLGGGLLMDTQYF | TGTGCCAGCAGCTTGGGGGGGGGCCTCCTGATGGATACGCAGTATTTT
TRBJ2-7 | NA | TRBV29-1 | once | CSVAPPGLEEQYF | TGCAGCGTTGCCCCACCAGGGTTGGAGGAGCAGTACTTC
TRBJ2-7 | TRBD2 | TRBV5-6 | NA | CASSFPAGGYEQYF | TGTGCCAGCAGCTTCCCCGCGGGGGGCTACGAGCAGTACTTC
TRBJ1-5 | TRBD1 | TRBV6-2/TRBV6-3 | once | CASSYAGTVIYSNQPQHF | TGTGCCAGCAGTTACGCTGGGACAGTTATATATAGCAATCAGCCCCAGCATTTT
TRBJ2-5 | TRBD2 | TRBV7-2 | NA | CASTSLAGVVETQYF | TGTGCCAGCACCTCACTAGCGGGAGTTGTAGAGACCCAGTACTTC
TRBJ1-1 | NA | TRBV3-1/TRBV3-2 | NA | CASSPDTSNTEAFF | TGTGCCAGCAGCCCGGACACCTCGAACACTGAAGCTTTCTTT
TRBJ1-2 | TRBD1 | TRBV19 | NA | CASTPERDRGFYGYTF | TGTGCCAGTACCCCGGAACGGGACAGAGGCTTTTATGGCTACACCTTC
TRBJ2-1 | NA | TRBV20-1 | once | CSASPLPNEQFF | TGCAGTGCTAGTCCCCTTCCCAATGAGCAGTTCTTC
TRBJ1-1 | TRBD1 | TRBV19 | NA | CASSIGGRGRKTEAFF | TGTGCCAGTAGTATTGGGGGCAGGGGGCGGAAAACTGAAGCTTTCTTT